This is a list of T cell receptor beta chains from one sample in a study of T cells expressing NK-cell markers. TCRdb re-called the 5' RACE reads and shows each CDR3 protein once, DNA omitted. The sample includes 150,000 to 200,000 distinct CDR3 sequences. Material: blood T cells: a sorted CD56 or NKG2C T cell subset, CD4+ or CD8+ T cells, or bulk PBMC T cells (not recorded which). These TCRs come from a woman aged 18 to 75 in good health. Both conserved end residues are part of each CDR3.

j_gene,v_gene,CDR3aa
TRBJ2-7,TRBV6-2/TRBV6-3,CASSRDTPFYEQYF
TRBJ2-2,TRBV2,CASNIGLNTGELFF
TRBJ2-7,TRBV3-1,CASSPPAGRGHEQYF
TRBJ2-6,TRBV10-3,CAISESLGSSSSGANVLTF
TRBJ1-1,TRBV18,CASSRTGTGTEAFF
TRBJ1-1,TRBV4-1,CASSQAPGQGREAFF
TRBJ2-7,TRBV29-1,CSAGSIYEQYF
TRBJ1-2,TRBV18,CASSPRQGANYGYTF
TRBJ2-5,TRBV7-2,CASSLARVRQETQYF
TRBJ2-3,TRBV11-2,CASSSRDRVDTQYF
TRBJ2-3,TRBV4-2,CASSQGRREGDTQYF
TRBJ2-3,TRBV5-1,CASTGRQGVGTDTQYF
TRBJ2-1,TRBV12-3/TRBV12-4,CASSLRLAGGSYNEQFF
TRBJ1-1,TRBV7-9,CASSLAGIGDTEAFF
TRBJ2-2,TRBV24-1,CATSTSGRFTGELFF
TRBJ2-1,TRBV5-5,CASSLSHGTSVEQFF
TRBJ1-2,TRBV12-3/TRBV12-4,CASSLRARSYGYTF
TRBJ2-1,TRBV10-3,CAISALAGGSSYNEQFF
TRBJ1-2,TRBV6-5,CASRRQEGGYTF
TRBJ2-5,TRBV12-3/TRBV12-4,CASSLTSGRIQETQYF
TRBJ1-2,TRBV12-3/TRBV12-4,CASSLRHGSGYTF
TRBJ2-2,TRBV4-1,CASRGDVRGYTGELFF
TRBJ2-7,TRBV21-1,CASSKFDRGYEQYF